The 19 T cell receptor beta chains reported below all come from one sample, sequenced in a study of identical twins. TCRdb re-derived calls from the 5' RACE reads in MiXCR, one entry per CDR3 protein. This repertoire shows 250,000 to 300,000 distinct CDR3 sequences, 8% to 9.5% found once; its top ten account for around 7.1%. The sample also formed part of further work on yellow fever vaccine responses in identical twins.

Sequencing used CD8+ T cells sorted from blood. These receptors all come from a woman between 18 and 29 years old in good health.

This clonotype was counted a few times. V gene TRBV10-3 combines with J gene TRBJ1-1; D may be TRBD1 (6 bases). This CDR3 has 13 amino acids. CDR1 and CDR2 from the germline V gene are ENHRY and SYGVKD. Trimming stripped 8 bases from V and 7 bases from J, with 17 bases between. The CDR3 region has the DNA TGTGCCATCCTCGACCCAGGGGACGTTGAAGCTTTCTTT. This sequence encodes CAILDPGDVEAFF.

The V call is TRBV7-9, the J call TRBJ1-1, with D uncertain. V dropped 3 bases and J dropped 7 bases, with 15 bases sitting between them. This CDR3 contains 14 residues. Germline V gene data show CDR1 as SEHNR and CDR2 as FQNEAQ (reference sequence). CDR3 residues: CASSFSGTPHEAFF. As DNA, the CDR3 is TGTGCCAGCAGCTTTTCCGGCACTCCACATGAAGCTTTCTTT.

V usage is TRBV15 and J usage is TRBJ2-3; D is undetermined. Deletions cut 3 bases from V and 1 base from J, with 8 bases between. Germline lookup yields CDR1 LNHNV and CDR2 YYDKDF (reference sequence). The CDR3 loop spans 14 amino acids. Here the CDR3 DNA reads TGTGCCACCAGCAGTCATCCAGGCACAGATACGCAGTATTTT. Its protein product is CATSSHPGTDTQYF.

This clonotype was detected many times. The chain employs TRBV7-3 and TRBJ2-1; D might be TRBD2 (7 bases). Trimming shortened V by 3 bases and J by 7 bases, and 16 bases separated the two germline ends. The CDR3 is 15 amino acids. Germline V gene lookup returns CDR1 SGHTA and CDR2 FQGTGA. As DNA, the CDR3 is TGTGCCAGCAGCTTCTGGGGGGGGGCCCAAAATGAGCAGTTCTTC. It is translated as CASSFWGGAQNEQFF.

This clonotype was counted at least ten times. The chain carries TRBV29-1 and TRBJ2-7; 12 bases are a match to TRBD2. V gave up 4 bases and J gave up 0 bases; unmatched junction bases: 4. This CDR3 has 15 residues. Germline assignment: CDR1 SQVTM and CDR2 ANQGSEA. The CDR3 sequence is CSVAGLAGFSYEQYF. The DNA of the CDR3 is TGCAGCGTTGCGGGACTAGCGGGTTTCTCCTACGAGCAGTACTTC.

This clonotype was observed a handful of times. The rearrangement uses TRBV27 and TRBJ2-5; a weak D match, TRBD2 (7 bases). Per the germline V gene, CDR1 is MNHEY and CDR2 is SMNVEV (reference sequence). V lost 3 bases and J 7 bases, leaving 18 bases between the germline ends. CDR3 length: 15 amino acids. The DNA for the CDR3 is TGTGCCAGCAGTTTGGGGGGGGCCGCGTTTGTGACCCAGTACTTC. Protein sequence: CASSLGGAAFVTQYF.

This clonotype was seen repeatedly, ten times or more. This chain connects TRBV7-9 to TRBJ2-1, with 8 nucleotides matching TRBD1. Per germline, CDR1 SEHNR and CDR2 FQNEAQ (reference sequence). V lost 5 bases and J lost 5; bases outside the gene matches: 8. The CDR3 length is 15 residues. The CDR3: CASSPQDRENNEQFF. In DNA, the CDR3 is TGTGCCAGCAGCCCTCAGGACAGGGAGAACAATGAGCAGTTCTTC.

The chain uses TRBV4-1 and TRBJ2-7; D might be TRBD1 or TRBD2, each matching 5 bases. Germline CDR1 is MGHRA and CDR2 is YSYEKL. Trimming left V 4 bases short and J 0 bases short, with 19 bases between. CDR3 length: 17 residues. CDR3 amino acids: CASSPVQLAGSSYEQYF. The CDR3 coding sequence is TGCGCCAGCAGCCCCGTTCAGTTGGCAGGGAGCTCCTACGAGCAGTACTTC.

This clonotype has more than one count but fewer than ten. The gene calls are TRBV29-1 and TRBJ2-7, with 9 bases matching TRBD1. CDR3 length equals 13 residues. Germline lookup yields CDR1 SQVTM and CDR2 ANQGSEA. Trimming at V came to 6 bases and at J to 4 bases, leaving 7 bases not matched to a gene. The CDR3 nucleotides are TGCAGCGTCATCTTCGGGACAGGGTACGAGCAGTACTTC. Amino acid sequence: CSVIFGTGYEQYF.

This clonotype was counted between two and nine times. V gene TRBV27 combines with J gene TRBJ2-3; D call uncertain. Between the trimmed V and J ends, which lost 6 bases and 0 bases, there was a span of 10 bases. This CDR3 has 14 residues. Germline V gene data show CDR1 as MNHEY and CDR2 as SMNVEV (reference sequence). CDR3 region: CASSQLSSTDTQYF. The DNA for the CDR3 is TGTGCCAGCAGCCAACTTTCTAGCACAGATACGCAGTATTTT.

The sample holds a few counts of this clonotype. The rearrangement links TRBV7-1 to TRBJ2-3; 8 nucleotides line up with TRBD2. TRBV7-1 is an open reading frame whose function is uncertain. V lost 1 base to trimming and J lost 2 bases; unmatched junction nucleotides: 23. This CDR3 spans 22 amino acids. In DNA form, the CDR3 reads TGTGCCAGCAGCTCAGAGCGCCCGAAGGGAGAGACAAGCGGGGGATTCACAGATACGCAGTATTTT. Its translation is CASSSERPKGETSGGFTDTQYF.

This chain links TRBV27 with TRBJ2-1; perhaps TRBD2 as D (6 bases). The CDR3 spans 14 residues. V was cut by 8 bases and J by 7 bases, with 18 bases left in between. The V gene's germline CDR1 is MNHEY and CDR2 SMNVEV (reference sequence). CDR3 residues: CASGPSGAGNEQFF. CDR3 in DNA: TGTGCCAGCGGTCCTTCCGGGGCGGGGAATGAGCAGTTCTTC.

This clonotype was seen a handful of times. The chain has TRBV7-8 and TRBJ2-5, with TRBD1 identical over 9 bases. V shed 2 bases, J shed 5 bases, and the junction held 15 bases outside the gene matches. Germline CDR1 reads SGHVS; CDR2 reads FQNEAQ. This CDR3 region has 18 residues. CDR3 coding DNA: TGTGCCAGCAGCTTACTTTCTCCGGGACAGGGTTTGTCTGAGACCCAGTACTTC. It translates to CASSLLSPGQGLSETQYF.

Ten or more counts support this clonotype. The gene calls are TRBV20-1 and TRBJ2-1, with TRBD2 identical over 7 bases. The germline V gene encodes CDR1 DFQATT and CDR2 SNEGSKA (reference sequence). This CDR3 region has 16 residues. Trimming removed 0 bases from V and 4 bases from J; junction bases left unmatched: 9. CDR3 DNA sequence: TGCAGTGCTAGAGATATGTGGGCGGGAGCTTACAATGAGCAGTTCTTC. Translating it yields CSARDMWAGAYNEQFF.

The chain couples TRBV28 to TRBJ2-7; perhaps TRBD1 as D (5 bases). V lost 3 bases to trimming and J lost 5 bases, with 11 bases between them. This CDR3 is 13 amino acids long. The germline CDR1 and CDR2 sequences are MDHEN and SYDVKM. CDR3 sequence (DNA): TGTGCCAGCAGTTTTCGGCAGGGAAACGAGCAGTACTTC. The encoded protein is CASSFRQGNEQYF.

This clonotype was observed many times. The gene calls are TRBV7-9 and TRBJ1-1, with TRBD1 identical over 9 bases. CDR3 length: 15 amino acids. Germline V gene lookup returns CDR1 SEHNR and CDR2 FQNEAQ (reference sequence). V shed 4 bases and J 2 bases; nucleotides not matched to a gene: 5. The CDR3 region is CASSSRQGVNTEAFF. The DNA of the CDR3 is TGTGCCAGCAGCTCCCGACAGGGGGTTAACACTGAAGCTTTCTTT.

This clonotype was seen a few times. The rearrangement links TRBV18 to TRBJ2-1; D is unclear. CDR1 and CDR2 (germline): KGHSH, LQKENI. The CDR3 contains 14 residues. V lost 1 base, J lost 8 bases, and 12 bases lay in between. The CDR3 reads CASSPLVGSYEQFF. As DNA, the CDR3 is TGTGCCAGCTCACCACTAGTGGGGTCGTATGAGCAGTTCTTC.

This clonotype was recorded a few times. The rearrangement uses TRBV27 and TRBJ2-3, with D possibly being TRBD2 (6 bases). V lost 9 bases to trimming and J lost 1 base, with 14 bases between them. Germline V CDR1 and CDR2: MNHEY, SMNVEV (reference sequence). The CDR3 extends over 14 amino acids. The CDR3 sequence: CASARELGTDTQYF. CDR3 bases: TGTGCCAGTGCTCGGGAGCTCGGCACAGATACGCAGTATTTT.

This clonotype was detected only a few times. The chain joins TRBV5-4 to TRBJ2-1, with D maybe TRBD1 (6 bases). CDR1 and CDR2 from the germline V gene are SGHNT and YYREEE (reference sequence). CDR3 length: 12 residues. The ends were cut back, 5 bases at V and 7 bases at J, with 10 bases in the middle. CDR3 protein: CASREGVNEQFF. CDR3 bases: TGTGCCAGCAGAGAGGGGGTGAATGAGCAGTTCTTC.